This T cell receptor beta chain stems from a study of regulatory T cells in long-lasting Graves disease. Regarding the study as a whole: Newly diagnosed Graves' patients exceeded persistent ones in TCR diversity.

Time point specified: newly diagnosed GD, antithyroid drugs for less than 3 months. Making the TCR library involved RNA that had been extracted from PBMCs. Graves' disease diagnosis relied on American Thyroid Association guidelines. The source of the patients was an endocrinology department in Xi'an, China. Investigators prepared the TCR beta libraries by applying iRepertoire HTBI primers and Arm-PCR of CDR3 regions. TCRdb called the multiplex PCR reads again in MiXCR, with one record for every CDR3 protein. The repertoire holds 400,000 to 650,000 distinct CDR3 sequences, with about 16% as singletons. There are 12 residues in the CDR3. The V end was cut by 5 bases, the J end by 8 bases, with 11 bases between. Germline V gene lookup returns CDR1 SGHTA and CDR2 FQGTGA. Details on this clonotype: Its antigen is currently unknown.

This sample also appeared in a second study, on T cells in Graves' hyperthyroidism and ophthalmopathy. As that report states: Most thyroid clonotypes expanded above 0.001 appeared in blood too.

The specimen comprised peripheral blood mononuclear cells (PBMCs), sampled at new diagnosis, from a patient treated with antithyroid drugs. The clonotype was recovered from a middle-aged woman with Graves disease. The rearrangement joins TRBV7-3 to TRBJ2-3; the D is unclear. CDR3 nucleotides: TGTGCCAGCAGCAGTCCCGGTGGTACGCAGTATTTT. It is translated as CASSSPGGTQYF.